This TCR beta chain stems from a study of blood T cell repertoires in COVID-19. About the study: Acute and convalescent COVID-19 specimens originated in the United States, Italy and Spain.

This clone has more than one count but fewer than ten. TCRdb's table, derived via immunoSEQ multiplex PCR, lists solely in-frame clones and lacks some. The data contain about 220,000 clones, 80% to 85% of them singletons. The sequenced sample was peripheral blood. This TCR was recovered from a woman aged 70-85 years with COVID-19, enrolled during active disease.

CDR3 sequence: CASSFAGVRGYTF. CDR3 sequence (DNA): TGTGCCAGCAGCTTTGCAGGGGTACGGGGCTACACCTTC. The V call is TRBV7-2, the J call TRBJ1-2; tentative D call: TRBD1 (6 bases). Trimming shortened V by 3 bases and J by 8 bases, and 13 bases separated the two germline ends. CDR3 length: 13 amino acids. Germline CDR1 reads SGHTA; CDR2 reads FQGNSA.